Listed here is a single T cell receptor (beta chain). The CDR3 does not end in the conserved phenylalanine or tryptophan, so this is likely a read error. This entry comes from a study of blood T cells in healthy people across ages. Each sample gave at least 6 million isolated PBMCs. Primed by a sample-barcoded 5' primer and a J-beta primer mix, a second PCR proceeded for 7 to 11 cycles. MiXCR, run by TCRdb on the 5' RACE reads, gives a single entry per CDR3 protein. The table records around 500,000 distinct CDR3 sequences, 25% to 35% of them present only once. This same sample was also taken into another study, of T cells of mothers and their children. That source notes: Thymic selection shapes TCR recombination output similarly in related and unrelated pairs.

The sequence came from a boy aged 2 to 10 in good health. Sample: blood.

CDR3 DNA sequence: TGCGCCAGCAGCTTTTTGCTAGCGGAAGAGACCCAGTACTCC. It encodes CASSFLLAEETQYS. The chain employs TRBV5-1 and TRBJ2-5, with 7 bases identical to TRBD2. The CDR3 consists of 14 residues. Germline CDR1 reads SGHRS; CDR2 reads YFSETQ. J was trimmed by 3 bases and V by 2 bases; bases with no gene match: 4.